These 30 T cell receptor beta chains came from one sample sequenced in a study of response to subunit inactivated influenza vaccine. TCRdb reanalysed the RT-PCR reads using MiXCR and keeps one entry per CDR3 protein. The data show 650,000 to 850,000 distinct CDR3 sequences, with around 14% seen just once and 5.5% to 7% held by the top ten. Sequencing used PBMCs from blood, obtained 14 to 15 days before vaccination. The receptor set was obtained from a man aged 45-65 years who received an inactivated influenza vaccine.

This clonotype was found a few times. The V and J genes are TRBV6-2 or TRBV6-3 and TRBJ2-1; 7 bases are a match to TRBD1. Germline CDR1 and CDR2: MNHEY and SVGEGT. Trimming removed 2 bases from V and 3 bases from J; junction bases left unmatched: 4. CDR3 length: 15 amino acids. The CDR3 sequence: CASSYRPGGYNEQFF. CDR3 nucleotides: TGTGCCAGCAGTTACCGACCAGGGGGCTACAATGAGCAGTTCTTC.

This clonotype was observed a handful of times. V usage is TRBV4-1 and J usage is TRBJ2-5; 8 bases fit TRBD1. V trimming: 1 base; J trimming: 5 bases; junction bases outside the gene matches: 9. Germline V gene lookup returns CDR1 MGHRA and CDR2 YSYEKL. The CDR3 length is 16 residues. The CDR3 loop is CASSQAGRGRVETQYF. CDR3 nucleotide sequence: TGCGCCAGCAGCCAAGCCGGCAGGGGGCGCGTCGAGACCCAGTACTTC.

This clonotype showed up just a few times. The J gene is TRBJ1-5, the V gene TRBV5-1; D remains ambiguous. CDR1 is SGHRS and CDR2 is YFSETQ in the germline V gene. This CDR3 region has 15 residues. V lost 0 bases and J 5 bases, leaving 12 bases between the germline ends. CDR3 in DNA: TGCGCCAGCAGCTTGGCCGGTCAGAATTATCAGCCCCAGCATTTT. Translation gives CASSLAGQNYQPQHF.

This clonotype came up a few times. V usage is TRBV7-9 and J usage is TRBJ2-7; the match to TRBD2 covers 10 bases. The CDR3 is 13 amino acids. The junction had 4 bases not matched to a gene; V was cut back by 4 bases and J by 7 bases. Germline loops: CDR1 SEHNR, CDR2 FQNEAQ (reference sequence). The CDR3 DNA reads TGTGCCAGCAGCTCTCGAGCGGGAGGGGAGCAGTACTTC. It codes for CASSSRAGGEQYF.

In its sample, this clonotype was seen a few times. The chain uses TRBV29-1 and TRBJ1-1; 8 nucleotides match TRBD1. Germline V CDR1 and CDR2: SQVTM, ANQGSEA. This CDR3 comprises 14 residues. V dropped 6 bases and J dropped 5; count of bases not matched to a gene: 11. CDR3 loop: CSVGSQGARTEAFF. The CDR3 DNA sequence: TGCAGCGTGGGATCTCAGGGGGCAAGGACTGAAGCTTTCTTT.

This clonotype was counted only a few times. J is TRBJ2-7 and V is TRBV2, with 10 bases matching TRBD1. Per germline, CDR1 SNHLY and CDR2 FYNNEI. The CDR3 is 14 residues long. With 7 bases clipped from V and 5 bases from J, the junction kept 8 bases outside the gene matches. CDR3 region: CASIAGTGANEQYF. DNA for the CDR3: TGTGCCAGCATCGCTGGGACAGGGGCCAACGAGCAGTACTTC.

This clonotype was recorded a few times. The chain combines TRBV27 with TRBJ1-2, with a possible D match to TRBD1 (6 bases). CDR3 size: 15 residues. V gave up 5 bases and J gave up 9 bases, with 22 bases separating them. Germline assignment: CDR1 MNHEY and CDR2 SMNVEV (reference sequence). The CDR3, as DNA: TGTGCCAGCAGTCCAGCCACGACAGGTGGGGGACGCTACACCTTC. This codes for CASSPATTGGGRYTF.

This clonotype was found a few times. The chain couples TRBV7-2 to TRBJ2-7; D is undetermined. The CDR3 totals 14 residues. Trimming left V 1 base short and J 2 bases short, with 9 bases between. Germline loops: CDR1 SGHTA, CDR2 FQGNSA. The CDR3: CASSLEAVAYEQYF. CDR3 sequence (DNA): TGTGCCAGCAGCTTAGAGGCAGTCGCCTACGAGCAGTACTTC.

The chain joins TRBV5-8 to TRBJ2-1; 9 nucleotides align to TRBD1. Per the germline V gene, CDR1 is SGHTS and CDR2 is YDEGEE. Trimming removed 2 bases from V and 5 bases from J; junction bases left unmatched: 5. The CDR3 totals 15 residues. CDR3 sequence (DNA): TGTGCCAGCAGCTTACGACAGGGGGACCACAATGAGCAGTTCTTC. Its translation: CASSLRQGDHNEQFF. The whole variable domain, filled in from reference TRBV5-8 and TRBJ2-1, reads EAGVTQSPTHLIKTRGQQATLRCSPISGHTSVYWYQQALGLGLQFLLWYDEGEERNRGNFPPRFSGRQFPNYSSELNVNALELEDSALYLCASSLRQGDHNEQFFGPGTRLTVL.

The V and J genes are TRBV10-1 and TRBJ2-3, with 7 nucleotides matching TRBD1. The CDR3 is 16 amino acids. Germline lookup yields CDR1 WNHNN and CDR2 SYGVQD (reference sequence). Losses at the gene ends were 4 bases for V and 6 bases for J; bases not matched to a gene: 13. The CDR3 is CASSGTGTAYGDTQYF. The CDR3 nucleotides are TGCGCCAGCAGTGGTACCGGGACAGCCTATGGCGATACGCAGTATTTT.

This rearrangement joins TRBV3-1 to TRBJ2-3; D perhaps matches TRBD2 (7 bases). V dropped 4 bases and J dropped 2 bases, with 19 bases sitting between them. The V gene's germline CDR1 is LGHDT and CDR2 YNNKEL (reference sequence). The CDR3 runs 17 residues. Here the CDR3 DNA reads TGTGCCAGCAGCCCCCTACCTGGGAGGGGGACCACAGATACGCAGTATTTT. Residues: CASSPLPGRGTTDTQYF.

The chain recombines TRBV6-1 with TRBJ2-3; 8 nucleotides agree with TRBD2. This CDR3 has 14 residues. With V trimmed by 8 bases and J by 4 bases, 8 bases remained unmatched. Germline V gives CDR1 MNHNS, CDR2 SASEGT. The CDR3 sequence is CASPPRGDADTQYF. Written as DNA, the CDR3 is TGTGCCAGCCCCCCGCGGGGGGATGCAGATACGCAGTATTTT.

This chain joins TRBV13 and TRBJ2-4, with 8 nucleotides matching TRBD1. With V trimmed by 8 bases and J by 9 bases, 18 bases remained unmatched. Per germline, CDR1 PRHDT and CDR2 FYEKMQ (reference sequence). This CDR3 is built from 16 residues. The CDR3 spells CASLPLRDRLLGIQYF. In DNA form, the CDR3 reads TGTGCCAGCCTCCCTCTTCGGGACAGGCTGCTTGGCATTCAGTACTTC.

V is TRBV2 and J is TRBJ1-1, with unresolved D. The V end was cut by 0 bases, the J end by 4 bases, with 9 bases between. The CDR3 consists of 14 residues. Germline loops: CDR1 SNHLY, CDR2 FYNNEI. CDR3 nucleotides: TGTGCCAGCAGTGAAGCCCTGTCACTCACTGAAGCTTTCTTT. Amino acid sequence: CASSEALSLTEAFF.

The genes are TRBV5-1 and TRBJ2-5; 15 bases line up with TRBD2. CDR1 and CDR2 from the germline V gene are SGHRS and YFSETQ. The CDR3 is made up of 17 amino acids. V was clipped by 5 bases and J by 0 bases; unmatched bases: 5. Here the CDR3 reads CASSPGTSGGYQETQYF. For the CDR3, the DNA is TGCGCCAGCAGTCCCGGGACTAGCGGGGGGTACCAAGAGACCCAGTACTTC.

This clonotype has just a few counts. The chain links TRBV29-1 to TRBJ1-1, with 8 bases identical to TRBD1. Germline V CDR1 and CDR2: SQVTM, ANQGSEA. The CDR3 has 13 residues. V lost 4 bases and J lost 5; bases outside the gene matches: 6. CDR3 coding DNA: TGCAGCGTTGTGGGGCAGGGGGCAACTGAAGCTTTCTTT. As protein: CSVVGQGATEAFF.

The sample holds a few counts of this clonotype. V is TRBV28 and J is TRBJ2-7, with 8 positions matching TRBD1. Trimming at V came to 5 bases and at J to 0 bases, leaving 9 bases not matched to a gene. The CDR3 extends over 16 amino acids. Germline V lookup: CDR1 MDHEN, CDR2 SYDVKM. Written as DNA, the CDR3 is TGTGCCAGCAGTCCTACTGCAGGGGGCCTCTCCTACGAGCAGTACTTC. Amino acids: CASSPTAGGLSYEQYF.

The V gene is TRBV20-1, the J gene TRBJ2-5, with TRBD2 matching over 10 bases. CDR3 length: 15 amino acids. CDR1 DFQATT and CDR2 SNEGSKA come from the germline V gene (reference sequence). V trimming: 0 bases; J trimming: 1 base; junction bases outside the gene matches: 2. The CDR3 protein is CSARDQREGQETQYF. The CDR3 DNA sequence: TGCAGTGCTAGAGATCAGCGGGAGGGCCAAGAGACCCAGTACTTC.

This clonotype was picked up a small number of times. V is TRBV14 and J is TRBJ2-1; maybe TRBD2 (6 bases). Per germline, CDR1 SGHDN and CDR2 FVKESK. Trimming removed 1 base at V and 9 bases at J, with 10 bases between. The CDR3 is 13 residues long. CDR3 region: CASSQVGRGEQFF. DNA of the CDR3: TGTGCCAGCAGCCAAGTGGGGCGGGGTGAGCAGTTCTTC.

This chain uses TRBV10-3 with TRBJ1-4, with a weak D call TRBD1 (6 bases). The CDR3 totals 14 residues. Germline values: CDR1 ENHRY, CDR2 SYGVKD. Trimming pared 2 bases from V and 8 bases from J, leaving 12 bases between. The CDR3: CAISEGGGIEKLFF. Here the CDR3 DNA reads TGTGCCATCAGTGAGGGGGGCGGTATCGAAAAACTGTTTTTT.

This clonotype was detected ten times or more. CDR3 in DNA: TGCGCCAGCAGCTCGGGACAGGGTTACACCGGGGAGCTGTTTTTT. It specifies CASSSGQGYTGELFF. The chain employs TRBV5-1 and TRBJ2-2; TRBD1 matches 9 bases. The CDR3 totals 15 residues. CDR1 is SGHRS and CDR2 is YFSETQ in the germline V gene. V trimming: 3 bases; J trimming: 3 bases; junction bases outside the gene matches: 3.

The chain couples TRBV27 to TRBJ1-4; 7 positions agree with TRBD1. Germline V gene lookup returns CDR1 MNHEY and CDR2 SMNVEV (reference sequence). The CDR3 is 14 residues long. V shed 6 bases, J shed 7 bases, and the junction held 8 bases outside the gene matches. CDR3 sequence: CASRPTGIGEKLFF. The DNA for the CDR3 is TGTGCCAGCAGGCCGACAGGGATCGGTGAAAAACTGTTTTTT. Using reference TRBV27 and TRBJ1-4 for the parts outside the CDR3, the full variable domain is EAQVTQNPRYLITVTGKKLTVTCSQNMNHEYMSWYRQDPGLGLRQIYYSMNVEVTDKGDVPEGYKVSRKEKRNFPLILESPSPNQTSLYFCASRPTGIGEKLFFGSGTQLSVL.

V usage is TRBV4-1 and J usage is TRBJ2-3, with a weak D call TRBD2 (7 bases). The CDR3 length is 17 residues. Per germline, CDR1 MGHRA and CDR2 YSYEKL. V was trimmed by 3 bases and J by 4 bases, leaving 20 bases between them. CDR3 nucleotide sequence: TGCGCCAGCAGCCAGGGGGGCGGGAGAGGTCGTGCAGATACGCAGTATTTT. It is translated as CASSQGGGRGRADTQYF.

This clonotype has only a few counts. The chain couples TRBV24-1 to TRBJ2-1; 8 positions agree with TRBD1. V lost 9 bases and J lost 4; bases outside the gene matches: 4. In germline, CDR1 is KGHDR, CDR2 SFDVKD. CDR3 length equals 13 residues. Here the CDR3 DNA reads TGTGCCACCGAAGACAGGGGATACAATGAGCAGTTCTTC. Protein sequence: CATEDRGYNEQFF.

Comment on this clonotype: One junction end disagrees with the germline gene, perhaps due to a read error. The chain recombines TRBV5-5 with TRBJ1-1; 10 bases match TRBD1. CDR3 length: 13 amino acids. Germline V gene data show CDR1 as SGHKS and CDR2 as YYEKEE (reference sequence). The CDR3 sequence: CPSPGQGTTEAFF. CDR3 in DNA: TGTCCCAGCCCGGGACAGGGGACCACTGAAGCTTTCTTT.

This CDR3 is CASSPNLQNIQYF. The CDR3 DNA reads TGTGCCAGCAGCCCGAATCTCCAAAACATTCAGTACTTC. This chain uses TRBV6-2 or TRBV6-3 with TRBJ2-4; D unresolved. V lost 6 bases and J lost 5, with 11 bases in between. CDR3 length equals 13 residues. Germline assignment: CDR1 MNHEY and CDR2 SVGEGT.

The sample holds a few counts of this clonotype. This chain connects TRBV10-3 to TRBJ2-1; 9 nucleotides agree with TRBD1. The CDR3 covers 14 residues. Trimming removed 6 bases from V and 6 bases from J; junction bases left unmatched: 6. Germline lookup yields CDR1 ENHRY and CDR2 SYGVKD. This CDR3 reads CAISDGTGRNEQFF. The CDR3, as DNA: TGTGCCATCAGCGATGGGACAGGGCGCAATGAGCAGTTCTTC.

In its sample, this clonotype was seen a few times. The chain has TRBV7-2 and TRBJ2-2; 9 bases fit TRBD2. J gave up 6 bases and V 4 bases, and 12 bases lay outside the gene matches. In germline, CDR1 is SGHTA, CDR2 FQGNSA. This CDR3 is built from 17 residues. CDR3 loop: CASSSPSGTSRSGELFF. Here the CDR3 DNA reads TGTGCCAGCAGCTCACCCTCGGGGACTAGCCGGTCCGGGGAGCTGTTTTTT.

This clonotype has at least ten counts. The chain uses TRBV12-3 or TRBV12-4 and TRBJ2-7, with no clear D. The CDR3 runs 12 residues. V was pared by 5 bases and J by 5 bases, with 10 bases between. The CDR3 coding sequence is TGTGCCAGCAGTAAGGTAGCCCACGAGCAGTACTTC. Its translation: CASSKVAHEQYF.

This clonotype was counted ten times or more. The chain combines TRBV5-1 with TRBJ2-1; TRBD1 aligns across 7 bases. Germline V lookup: CDR1 SGHRS, CDR2 YFSETQ. V was clipped by 8 bases and J by 4 bases; unmatched bases: 9. The CDR3 is 14 residues long. The CDR3 protein is CASSPGQLYNEQFF. The CDR3 nucleotides are TGCGCCAGTTCTCCGGGACAGCTATACAATGAGCAGTTCTTC.